This T cell receptor beta chain was retrieved from a study of blood T cell repertoires in COVID-19. Study-level information: T cells, B-cell-depleted T cells, or PBMCs supplied cDNA or gDNA.

In the authors' workflow: Quantification of nucleated cells was approximated via reference gene primer amplification. Using immunoSEQ multiplex PCR, the repertoire was profiled, and TCRdb retains in-frame clones only, with some absent. V, J and clone size are those of that table, while D and trimming were read from the DNA. The repertoire has tens of thousands of clones, approximately 92% of them found once; the top ten carry around 45%. Patients from Seattle were sampled longitudinally, starting during active infection. The V gene's germline CDR1 is SGHAT and CDR2 FQNNGV. This CDR3 region has 16 residues. V was clipped by 2 bases and J by 4 bases; unmatched bases: 8.

The sequence derives from a woman aged 55-75 years with COVID-19, enrolled during active disease. Material for sequencing was peripheral blood. The V gene is TRBV11-2, the J gene TRBJ2-1, with 7 bases lining up with TRBD1. The CDR3 coding sequence is TGTGCCAGCAGCTTATCGTCCGGGACAGTATACAATGAGCAGTTCTTC. Protein: CASSLSSGTVYNEQFF.